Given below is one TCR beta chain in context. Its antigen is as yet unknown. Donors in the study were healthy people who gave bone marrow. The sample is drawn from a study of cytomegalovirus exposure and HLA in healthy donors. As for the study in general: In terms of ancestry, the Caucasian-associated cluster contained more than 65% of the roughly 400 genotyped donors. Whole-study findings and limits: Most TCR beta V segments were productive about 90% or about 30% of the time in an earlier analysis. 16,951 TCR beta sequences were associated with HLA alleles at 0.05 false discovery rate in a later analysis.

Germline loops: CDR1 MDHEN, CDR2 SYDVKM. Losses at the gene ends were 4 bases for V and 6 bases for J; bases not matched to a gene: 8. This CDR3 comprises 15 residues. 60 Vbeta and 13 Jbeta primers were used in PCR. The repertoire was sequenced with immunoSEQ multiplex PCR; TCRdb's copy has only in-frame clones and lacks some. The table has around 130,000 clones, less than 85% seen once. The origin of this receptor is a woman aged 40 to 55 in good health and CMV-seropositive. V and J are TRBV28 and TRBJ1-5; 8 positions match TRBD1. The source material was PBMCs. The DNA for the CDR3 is TGTGCCAGCAGTTCACCGACAGGGGCGACTCAGCCCCAGCATTTT. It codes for CASSSPTGATQPQHF. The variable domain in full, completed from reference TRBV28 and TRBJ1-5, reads DVKVTQSSRYLVKRTGEKVFLECVQDMDHENMFWYRQDPGLGLRLIYFSYDVKMKEKGDIPEGYSVSREKKERFSLILESASTNQTSMYLCASSSPTGATQPQHFGDGTRLSIL.